This TCR beta chain was recorded in a study of cytomegalovirus exposure and HLA in healthy donors. Findings and limits, study-wide: Later analysis reportedly placed an Asian-associated ancestry cluster below the roughly 690-donor mean in N-insertions. A later analysis showed TCR association rates differing by HLA locus, peaking at DRB1 and lowest at HLA-C.

This donor's CMV serostatus went unrecorded. A note on this clone: Antigen specificity is unknown.

The study ran its PCR with 60 Vbeta and 13 Jbeta primers. TCRdb keeps only in-frame clones here, not all; method: immunoSEQ multiplex PCR. The table shows 45,000 to 55,000 clones, with around three fifths occurring only once. The V and J ends lost 5 bases and 9 bases respectively, with 18 bases between them. The CDR3 is 14 amino acids. Germline loops: CDR1 LNHNV, CDR2 YYDKDF (reference sequence). Source material: PBMCs. This receptor was taken from a human donor in good health. V is TRBV15 and J is TRBJ2-3; TRBD1 is a possible D gene (6 bases). The CDR3 DNA sequence: TGTGCCACCAGCGGATATACAGGGACCGGGACGCAGTATTTT. This translates into CATSGYTGTGTQYF. Filled out from reference TRBV15 and TRBJ2-3, the complete variable domain reads DAMVIQNPRYQVTQFGKPVTLSCSQTLNHNVMYWYQQKSSQAPKLLFHYYDKDFNNEADTPDNFQSRRPNTSFCFLDIRSPGLGDTAMYLCATSGYTGTGTQYFGPGTRLTVL.